A selection of T cell receptor beta chains follows, all from one sample in a study of control samples from healthy donors and cancer patients. Data came from immunoSEQ multiplex PCR; TCRdb stores just in-frame clones and leaves some out. The table records about 140,000 clones, less than 95% of them present only once. Specimen: blood. The receptors here all came from a man younger than 35 in good health. Both conserved end residues are part of each CDR3.

13 TRBJ1-2 TRBV5-1 CASSLNQNYGYTF
16 TRBJ1-1 TRBV3-1/TRBV3-2 CASSQLDRVSRTEAFF
11 TRBJ2-7 TRBV29-1 CSVRTGGEQYF
15 TRBJ1-4 TRBV7-2 CASSLDFLAARKLFF
13 TRBJ2-7 TRBV28 CASRETGVDEQYF
16 TRBJ2-7 TRBV5-4 CASSLGSGLSSYEQYF
15 TRBJ1-1 TRBV28 CASSKRNWGNTEAFF
16 TRBJ2-1 TRBV24-1 CATSDFGQGRGNEQFF
16 TRBJ2-2 TRBV6-6 CASSPNPGTSTGELFF
14 TRBJ2-7 TRBV9 CASSRRDSSYEQYF
13 TRBJ2-7 TRBV18 CASSPGAAYEQYF
18 TRBJ2-1 TRBV3-1/TRBV3-2 CASSQDSSGGVTYNEQFF
13 TRBJ1-1 TRBV18 CASSATGETEAFF
15 TRBJ2-5 TRBV5-8 CASSPRDRGGETQYF
13 TRBJ1-2 TRBV12-3/TRBV12-4 CASSGTAPYGYTF
14 TRBJ2-7 TRBV28 CASSVIGGNGEQYF
11 TRBJ1-2 TRBV20-1 CSARDAGGYTF
15 TRBJ1-4 TRBV19 CASSVNRATNEKLFF